This T cell receptor beta chain was found in a study of PD-1 and CTLA-4 blockade in melanoma. Clones were sequenced by immunoSEQ multiplex PCR, and TCRdb holds only the in-frame ones, with some missing. The table has some 29,000 clones, less than 90% seen once. Looked up from germline, CDR1 is LNHNV and CDR2 is YYDKDF (reference sequence). CDR3 size: 15 residues. The V end was cut by 4 bases, the J end by 4 bases, with 14 bases between. The receptor comes from a human donor with melanoma. This chain links TRBV15 with TRBJ1-5; possible D gene TRBD1, 6 bases. This material consisted of CD8+ T cells from peripheral blood, taken before anti-PD-1 treatment. Written as DNA, the CDR3 is TGTGCCACCAGCAACCGTAGGCAGGGGAATCAGCCCCAGCATTTT. As protein: CATSNRRQGNQPQHF.